The 18 T cell receptor beta chains listed next were all sequenced from one sample in a study of read filtering for tumor transcriptome and immune sequencing (TCRdb year 2020). TCRdb records Illumina HiSeq 4000 as the sequencer. The Immunoverse kit was used to build TCR libraries from roughly 440 ng RNA, with molecular barcoded adaptors covering alpha/delta and beta/gamma chains. The public sequencing data were trimmed at Q25 with fastp and processed into clonotypes with MiXCR by TCRdb, which kept only in-frame beta chains. Rows merge per CDR3 protein into single entries with the most common DNA and genes. Recorded for this sample are over 45,000 distinct CDR3 sequences; less than 20% of them occurred a single time. Of the sample, more than 30% falls within the top ten clones. Sequencing was carried out using a population of CD138-negative cells sorted from bone marrow. The cell subset or site label on this specimen signifies: bone marrow mononuclear cells depleted of CD138+ plasma/myeloma cells by negative magnetic selection. The receptors were sampled from a donor over 35 with multiple myeloma.

Many counts were recorded for this clonotype. This chain links TRBV29-1 with TRBJ2-3; 7 positions agree with TRBD2. The CDR3 length is 12 residues. Germline CDR1 SQVTM, CDR2 ANQGSEA. Trimming cost V 7 bases and J 5 bases; bases outside gene matches: 6. The CDR3 protein is CSGREFGDTQYF. The DNA for the CDR3 is TGCAGCGGGCGGGAGTTCGGAGATACGCAGTATTTT.

This clonotype showed up many times. The V call is TRBV5-3, the J call TRBJ2-3, with 11 bases fitting TRBD2. TRBV5-3 is identified as an open reading frame with a role that is uncertain. The V gene end was trimmed by 4 bases and the J gene end by 5 bases; junction bases not matched to a gene: 6. This CDR3 spans 15 amino acids. CDR3: CARSVSGRAVDTQYF. CDR3 in DNA: TGTGCCAGAAGCGTTAGCGGGAGGGCCGTAGATACGCAGTATTTT.

The chain combines TRBV6-5 with TRBJ2-7, with TRBD1 as a possible D gene (6 bases). Germline-derived CDR1 and CDR2 are MNHEY and SVGAGI. The V and J ends lost 7 bases and 2 bases respectively, with 21 bases between them. CDR3 length: 16 amino acids. As DNA, the CDR3 is TGTGCCAGCAAAGAAGCCGGGACACTGAAAACCTACGAGCAGTACTTC. Its translation: CASKEAGTLKTYEQYF.

Remarks on this clonotype: This sequence may be a read error, since a much larger clone differs from it by one base. This chain uses TRBV28 with TRBJ2-5; TRBD1 is a possible D gene (5 bases). V lost 4 bases to trimming and J lost 9 bases, with 24 bases between them. The CDR3 sequence is 16 residues long. Per germline, CDR1 MDHEN and CDR2 SYDVKM. The CDR3 region has the DNA TGTGCCAGCAGTTCCCATGACAGTTTTGGCAAAAAGGCCCAGTACTTC. This translates into CASSSHDSFGKKAQYF.

This clonotype has a count of ten or more. The rearrangement links TRBV29-1 to TRBJ1-4; TRBD1 matches 10 bases. The CDR3 loop spans 14 amino acids. Germline assignment: CDR1 SQVTM and CDR2 ANQGSEA. V dropped 4 bases and J dropped 7; count of bases not matched to a gene: 6. CDR3 coding DNA: TGCAGCGTTGCGAGGACAGGGGGGGGTGAAAAACTGTTTTTT. Protein sequence: CSVARTGGGEKLFF. Full variable domain (remainder filled in from reference TRBV29-1 and TRBJ1-4): SAVISQKPSRDICQRGTSLTIQCQVDSQVTMMFWYRQQPGQSLTLIATANQGSEATYESGFVIDKFPISRPNLTFSTLTVSNMSPEDSSIYLCSVARTGGGEKLFFGSGTQLSVL.

This clonotype was counted a few times. The chain employs TRBV7-9 and TRBJ1-3; 7 positions match TRBD1. Germline CDR1 is SEHNR and CDR2 is FQNEAQ (reference sequence). J lost 0 bases, V lost 5 bases, and 13 bases had no gene match. The CDR3 is 18 residues long. Here the CDR3 reads CASSTRGRQGASGNTIYF. The CDR3 region has the DNA TGTGCCAGCAGCACCAGGGGGAGACAGGGAGCCTCTGGAAACACCATATATTTT.

This clonotype was counted ten times or more. The chain joins TRBV29-1 to TRBJ1-5; a possible D gene is TRBD1 (6 bases). V was cut by 7 bases and J by 2 bases, with 15 bases left in between. Germline loops: CDR1 SQVTM, CDR2 ANQGSEA. The CDR3 is made up of 14 amino acids. The CDR3 DNA reads as TGCAGCGCCGCGGGGGGGCCGGGCAATCAGCCCCAGCATTTT. Its protein product is CSAAGGPGNQPQHF.

This clonotype was counted ten times or more. The chain carries TRBV11-2 and TRBJ2-3, with D perhaps matching TRBD2 (5 bases). CDR1 and CDR2 (germline): SGHAT, FQNNGV. V gave up 5 bases and J gave up 4 bases, with 13 bases separating them. CDR3 size: 14 residues. This chain's CDR3 is CASSPLVRPDTQYF. CDR3 DNA: TGTGCCAGCAGCCCACTAGTACGTCCAGATACGCAGTATTTT.

Of note for this clonotype: A far bigger clonotype differs at one base, so this is likely a read error. V is TRBV11-3 and J is TRBJ2-1; the match to TRBD2 covers 13 bases. Germline CDR1 SGHNT, CDR2 YENEEA. V dropped 5 bases and J dropped 7; count of bases not matched to a gene: 11. The CDR3 has 17 residues. The CDR3: CASSTGSRLAGGNEQFF. CDR3 bases: TGTGCCAGCAGCACAGGGTCGAGACTAGCGGGAGGTAATGAGCAGTTCTTC.

This clonotype was detected ten times or more. V gene TRBV15 combines with J gene TRBJ2-5; D unresolved. The CDR3 totals 16 residues. Per germline, CDR1 LNHNV and CDR2 YYDKDF (reference sequence). The V end was cut by 0 bases, the J end by 5 bases, with 16 bases between. The chain's CDR3 is CATSREFRISPETQYF. The DNA of the CDR3 is TGTGCCACCAGCAGAGAGTTTAGGATTTCCCCTGAGACCCAGTACTTC.

This clonotype was seen many times. For the CDR3, the DNA is TGTGCCAGTAGTACCGGAAGGACTGAAGCTTTCTTT. Residues: CASSTGRTEAFF. The chain carries TRBV19 and TRBJ1-1; D is unclear. Trimming cost V 4 bases and J 5 bases, with 8 bases left between them. Per the germline V gene, CDR1 is LNHDA and CDR2 is SQIVND (reference sequence). The CDR3 is made up of 12 amino acids.

The rearrangement uses TRBV19 and TRBJ2-1; D uncertain. CDR1 and CDR2 (germline): LNHDA, SQIVND (reference sequence). CDR3 length equals 14 residues. V gave up 5 bases and J gave up 6 bases, with 14 bases separating them. For the CDR3, the DNA is TGTGCCAGTAGTTTCCTAGGAGTAGGCAATGAGCAGTTCTTC. Amino acids: CASSFLGVGNEQFF. Looking up the rest from reference TRBV19 and TRBJ2-1 gives the full variable domain: DGGITQSPKYLFRKEGQNVTLSCEQNLNHDAMYWYRQDPGQGLRLIYYSQIVNDFQKGDIAEGYSVSREKKESFPLTVTSAQKNPTAFYLCASSFLGVGNEQFFGPGTRLTVL.

This clonotype was found many times. The rearrangement uses TRBV11-3 and TRBJ1-1, with D hard to call. This CDR3 spans 14 amino acids. The germline V and J ends were trimmed by 1 base and 1 base, with 7 bases remaining between them. Per germline, CDR1 SGHNT and CDR2 YENEEA. The CDR3 bases are TGTGCCAGCAGCTTAGGACGGTCGAACACTGAAGCTTTCTTT. Translating gives CASSLGRSNTEAFF.

This clonotype was detected ten times or more. The rearrangement links TRBV7-9 to TRBJ2-3, with TRBD2 matching over 7 bases. Germline V gives CDR1 SEHNR, CDR2 FQNEAQ (reference sequence). The CDR3 extends over 18 amino acids. With V trimmed by 2 bases and J by 2 bases, 13 bases remained unmatched. CDR3 sequence reads: CASSLSPSGRINTDTQYF. In DNA, the CDR3 is TGTGCCAGCAGCTTATCCCCTAGCGGACGAATAAACACAGATACGCAGTATTTT. Full variable domain (outside the CDR3, taken from reference TRBV7-9 and TRBJ2-3): DTGVSQNPRHKITKRGQNVTFRCDPISEHNRLYWYRQTLGQGPEFLTYFQNEAQLEKSRLLSDRFSAERPKGSFSTLEIQRTEQGDSAMYLCASSLSPSGRINTDTQYFGPGTRLTVL.

On this clonotype itself: This may come from a read error, since a much larger clone is one base off. The rearrangement joins TRBV11-1 to TRBJ2-1; no reliable D call. This CDR3 spans 14 amino acids. Germline V gene lookup returns CDR1 SGHAT and CDR2 FQDESV (reference sequence). CDR3 amino acids: CASSYQGPISERFF. The CDR3 nucleotides are TGTGCCAGCAGTTACCAAGGGCCCATCAGTGAGCGGTTCTTC.

This clonotype has a count of ten or more. V and J are TRBV7-2 and TRBJ2-5, with D perhaps being TRBD1 or TRBD2 (5 bases each). The CDR3 runs to 16 residues. Germline loops: CDR1 SGHTA, CDR2 FQGNSA. The ends were cut back, 4 bases at V and 0 bases at J, with 15 bases in the middle. CDR3: CASSSGNLAYQETQYF. The CDR3 DNA is TGTGCCAGCAGCTCAGGGAACTTAGCGTACCAAGAGACCCAGTACTTC.

This clonotype was seen more than once but under ten times. The V and J genes are TRBV5-1 and TRBJ2-1, with 8 nucleotides matching TRBD1. Germline-derived CDR1 and CDR2 are SGHRS and YFSETQ. The CDR3 extends over 15 amino acids. V shed 6 bases, J shed 5 bases, and the junction held 10 bases outside the gene matches. CDR3 in DNA: TGCGCCAGCACAGAGGACAGGGCTTTCGACAATGAGCAGTTCTTC. Its protein product is CASTEDRAFDNEQFF.

This clonotype came up many times. The chain joins TRBV7-2 to TRBJ2-7, with unresolved D. This CDR3 region has 12 residues. V lost 5 bases and J 5 bases, leaving 10 bases between the germline ends. Per germline, CDR1 SGHTA and CDR2 FQGNSA. CDR3 in DNA: TGTGCCAGCAGCCGACTTGGGAACGAGCAGTACTTC. Its protein product is CASSRLGNEQYF.